Each of the 19 T cell receptor beta chains below was sequenced from the same sample in a study of blood T cell repertoires in COVID-19. Sequenced by immunoSEQ multiplex PCR; TCRdb stores in-frame clones only, minus some. This sample has around 77,000 clones; about 91% occur once, and the top ten carry about 5%. The sequenced sample consisted of peripheral blood. These receptors were obtained from a woman aged 60-75 years with active COVID-19.

The chain recombines TRBV5-1 with TRBJ2-5, with D possibly matching TRBD2 (5 bases). The CDR3 extends over 13 amino acids. Germline CDR1 reads SGHRS; CDR2 reads YFSETQ. V was shortened by 2 bases and J by 1 base, with 6 bases between the two germline ends. CDR3 bases: TGCGCCAGCAGCTTAGCGGTCCAAGAGACCCAGTACTTC. Protein: CASSLAVQETQYF.

V gene TRBV5-3 combines with J gene TRBJ1-1, with no clear D. TRBV5-3 is noted as an ORF with a role that remains uncertain. The V end lost 2 bases, the J end lost 1 base, and 6 bases lay between the germline ends. This CDR3 is built from 13 residues. CDR3: CARSFSQNTEAFF. The CDR3 DNA follows: TGTGCCAGAAGCTTTTCCCAGAACACTGAAGCTTTCTTT.

The J gene is TRBJ1-6, the V gene TRBV29-1; D is ambiguous. Germline V gene lookup returns CDR1 SQVTM and CDR2 ANQGSEA. Trimming pared 3 bases from V and 10 bases from J, leaving 13 bases between. The CDR3 is 13 amino acids. The CDR3 here is CSVEEREGSPLHF. For the CDR3, the DNA is TGCAGCGTTGAGGAACGGGAGGGCTCACCCCTCCACTTT.

The rearrangement joins TRBV5-6 to TRBJ2-1; weak D call: TRBD1 (6 bases). V was shortened by 4 bases and J by 4 bases, with 12 bases between the two germline ends. The CDR3 runs 14 residues. CDR1 is SGHDT and CDR2 is YYEEEE in the germline V gene. The CDR3 nucleotides are TGTGCCAGCAGCGACGGACAGAGATACAATGAGCAGTTCTTC. Its protein is CASSDGQRYNEQFF. The whole variable domain, filled in from reference TRBV5-6 and TRBJ2-1, reads DAGVTQSPTHLIKTRGQQVTLRCSPKSGHDTVSWYQQALGQGPQFIFQYYEEEERQRGNFPDRFSGHQFPNYSSELNVNALLLGDSALYLCASSDGQRYNEQFFGPGTRLTVL.

This sequence joins TRBV5-4 and TRBJ1-2; TRBD1 matches 7 bases. The V segment lost 1 base and the J segment 3 bases; nucleotides outside the gene matches: 9. CDR1 and CDR2 (germline): SGHNT, YYREEE (reference sequence). The CDR3 runs 16 residues. The CDR3, as DNA: TGTGCCAGCAGCTTGAGGGGGCCCCAGCCCCACTATGGCTACACCTTC. Its translation is CASSLRGPQPHYGYTF.

The V gene is TRBV9, the J gene TRBJ2-2, with D unresolved. The germline V gene encodes CDR1 SGDLS and CDR2 YYNGEE. V lost 3 bases to trimming and J lost 0 bases, with 9 bases between them. The length of the CDR3 is 15 residues. This CDR3 is CASSAVIANTGELFF. CDR3 in DNA: TGTGCCAGCAGCGCCGTAATCGCGAACACCGGGGAGCTGTTTTTT. The whole variable domain, remainder taken from reference TRBV9 and TRBJ2-2, is DSGVTQTPKHLITATGQRVTLRCSPRSGDLSVYWYQQSLDQGLQFLIQYYNGEERAKGNILERFSAQQFPDLHSELNLSSLELGDSALYFCASSAVIANTGELFFGEGSRLTVL.

V usage is TRBV3-1 (or the pseudogene TRBV3-2) and J usage is TRBJ2-5; 9 bases are a match to TRBD2. V was pared by 1 base and J by 5 bases, with 11 bases of the junction left unmatched. CDR3 length: 17 residues. Germline V CDR1 and CDR2: LGHDT, YNNKEL (reference sequence). CDR3 loop: CASSQVLAGGPGETQYF. In DNA form, the CDR3 reads TGTGCCAGCAGCCAAGTACTGGCGGGAGGGCCGGGGGAGACCCAGTACTTC.

V and J are TRBV5-1 and TRBJ1-1, with a possible D match to TRBD1 (5 bases). CDR1 and CDR2 from the germline V gene are SGHRS and YFSETQ. This CDR3 has 15 residues. The V and J ends lost 4 bases and 2 bases respectively, with 15 bases between them. The CDR3 protein is CASSATSGGNTEAFF. In DNA form, the CDR3 reads TGCGCCAGCAGCGCCACTTCCGGGGGAAACACTGAAGCTTTCTTT.

The chain has TRBV19 and TRBJ1-2; TRBD1 might be the D (5 bases). V lost 8 bases and J lost 0, with 13 bases in between. The CDR3 loop spans 14 amino acids. Germline V gene sequence: CDR1 LNHDA, CDR2 SQIVND (reference sequence). CDR3 sequence reads: CASQTGSTNYGYTF. In DNA form, the CDR3 reads TGTGCCAGTCAAACAGGCTCTACTAACTATGGCTACACCTTC.

On this clone itself: The germline gene is not matched at one end of the junction; a read error may be the cause. The chain joins TRBV7-7 to TRBJ2-5; TRBD2 matches at 16 bases. The CDR3 has 20 amino acids. Per germline, CDR1 SSHAT and CDR2 FNYEAQ (reference sequence). CDR3 DNA: TGTGCTAGCAGCCCCTACCCCCCGGGACTAGCGGGAGGGAGCCAAGAGACCCAGTACTTC. Its protein is CASSPYPPGLAGGSQETQYF.

The rearrangement uses TRBV3-1 (or the pseudogene TRBV3-2) and TRBJ2-2, with 7 bases that match TRBD2. The V gene end was trimmed by 2 bases and the J gene end by 4 bases; junction bases not matched to a gene: 10. CDR1 LGHDT and CDR2 YNNKEL come from the germline V gene (reference sequence). This CDR3 has 17 amino acids. CDR3: CASSQLAIAGLTGELFF. DNA for the CDR3: TGTGCCAGCAGCCAACTTGCTATAGCGGGCCTCACCGGGGAGCTGTTTTTT.

The chain carries TRBV4-1 and TRBJ1-4, with D hard to call. The germline V and J ends were trimmed by 0 bases and 2 bases, with 10 bases remaining between them. CDR1 and CDR2 from the germline V gene are MGHRA and YSYEKL. CDR3 length: 16 amino acids. DNA of the CDR3: TGCGCCAGCAGCCAAGATATAAGTACTACTAATGAAAAACTGTTTTTT. It is translated as CASSQDISTTNEKLFF.

V gene TRBV2 combines with J gene TRBJ1-6; D perhaps matches TRBD1 (6 bases). The germline CDR1 and CDR2 sequences are SNHLY and FYNNEI. V was clipped by 8 bases and J by 10 bases, with 15 bases between them. This CDR3 has 13 residues. The CDR3 coding sequence is TGTGCCAGCGGGCGACAGGTATCCTCACCCCTCCACTTT. Translation: CASGRQVSSPLHF.

The genes are TRBV7-6 and TRBJ2-5; D gene uncertain. V gave up 5 bases and J gave up 4 bases, with 11 bases separating them. The germline V gene encodes CDR1 SGHVS and CDR2 FNYEAQ. This CDR3 region has 13 residues. The chain's CDR3 is CASSLFERETQYF. The CDR3 DNA reads TGTGCCAGCAGCCTCTTTGAGCGAGAGACCCAGTACTTC.

CDR3 nucleotide sequence: TGTGCCAGCAGCGACGGGACTAGCGGGTCAGATGAGCAGTTCTTC. Protein: CASSDGTSGSDEQFF. The chain joins TRBV7-9 to TRBJ2-1, with TRBD2 matching 12 bases. The CDR3 totals 15 residues. Germline trimming cut 5 bases from V and 8 bases from J; bases unmatched to any gene: 7. Germline assignment: CDR1 SEHNR and CDR2 FQNEAQ (reference sequence). Full variable domain (rest looked up from reference TRBV7-9 and TRBJ2-1): DTGVSQNPRHKITKRGQNVTFRCDPISEHNRLYWYRQTLGQGPEFLTYFQNEAQLEKSRLLSDRFSAERPKGSFSTLEIQRTEQGDSAMYLCASSDGTSGSDEQFFGPGTRLTVL.

V and J are TRBV2 and TRBJ2-5, with 7 bases lining up with TRBD2. J lost 1 base, V lost 3 bases, and 5 bases had no gene match. CDR1 and CDR2 (germline): SNHLY, FYNNEI. This CDR3 is 15 amino acids long. In DNA form, the CDR3 reads TGTGCCAGCAGTGATCGCGGGAGTAGCCAAGAGACCCAGTACTTC. Translating it yields CASSDRGSSQETQYF.

The chain joins TRBV6-5 to TRBJ2-5, with D perhaps matching TRBD2 (6 bases). The V end was cut by 7 bases, the J end by 1 base, with 16 bases between. There are 15 residues in the CDR3. Germline V CDR1 and CDR2: MNHEY, SVGAGI. The chain's CDR3 is CASTPGLSPQETQYF. The CDR3 nucleotides are TGTGCCAGCACCCCGGGACTCTCCCCCCAAGAGACCCAGTACTTC.

The chain joins TRBV24-1 to TRBJ2-7; D is perhaps TRBD1 (6 bases). Per germline, CDR1 KGHDR and CDR2 SFDVKD. V was cut by 9 bases and J by 7 bases, with 18 bases left in between. CDR3 length: 13 amino acids. Here the CDR3 reads CATRTGSSGEQYF. Written as DNA, the CDR3 is TGTGCCACCCGTACAGGGTCCTCGGGTGAGCAGTACTTC.

The rearrangement joins TRBV24-1 to TRBJ1-2, with 8 bases that match TRBD1. V dropped 4 bases and J dropped 8; count of bases not matched to a gene: 8. Germline values: CDR1 KGHDR, CDR2 SFDVKD. The CDR3 is 14 amino acids. This chain's CDR3 is CATSDPQGARGYTF. The CDR3 DNA is TGTGCCACCAGTGACCCCCAGGGGGCCAGAGGCTACACCTTC.